This paragraph reports one T cell receptor beta chain. These data belong to a study of T-cell reconstitution after alpha-beta-depleted transplantation in children. Trimming at V came to 8 bases and at J to 6 bases, leaving 10 bases not matched to a gene. This CDR3 spans 15 amino acids. For TCRbeta, the library was prepared with unique molecular identifiers. Using its own MiXCR run on the PCR reads, TCRdb lists one record per CDR3 protein. The sample shows around 370,000 distinct CDR3 sequences, over 9% of them seen only once. The chain uses TRBV12-3 or TRBV12-4 and TRBJ2-3; 11 nucleotides agree with TRBD2. The sequence derives from a human donor who donated a stem cell graft to a child with acute lymphoblastic leukemia. The specimen was PBMCs from the stem cell graft donor, collected from the stem cell graft. CDR3: CASLISGRDPDTQYF. Here the CDR3 DNA reads TGTGCCAGCTTGATTAGCGGGAGGGACCCGGATACGCAGTATTTT.